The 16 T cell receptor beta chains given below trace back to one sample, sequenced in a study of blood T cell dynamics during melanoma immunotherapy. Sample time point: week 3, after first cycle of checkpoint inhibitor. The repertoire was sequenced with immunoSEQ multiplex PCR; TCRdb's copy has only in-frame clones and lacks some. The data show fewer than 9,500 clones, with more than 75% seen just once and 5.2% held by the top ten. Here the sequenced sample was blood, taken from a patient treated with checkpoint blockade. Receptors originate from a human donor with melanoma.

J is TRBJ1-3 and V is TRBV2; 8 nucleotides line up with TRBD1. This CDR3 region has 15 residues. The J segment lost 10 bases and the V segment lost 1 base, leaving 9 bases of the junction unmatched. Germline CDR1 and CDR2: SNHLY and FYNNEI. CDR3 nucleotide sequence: TGTGCCAGCAGTGAAGACGGGACAGGAGATCGGACCATATATTTT. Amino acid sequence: CASSEDGTGDRTIYF.

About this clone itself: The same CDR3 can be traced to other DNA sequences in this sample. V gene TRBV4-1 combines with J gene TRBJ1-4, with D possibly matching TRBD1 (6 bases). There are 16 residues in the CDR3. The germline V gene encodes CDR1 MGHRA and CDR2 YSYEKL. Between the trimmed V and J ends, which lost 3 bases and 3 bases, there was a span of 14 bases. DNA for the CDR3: TGCGCCAGCAGCCACTCCCTACAGGGTTCTAATGAAAAACTGTTTTTT. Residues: CASSHSLQGSNEKLFF.

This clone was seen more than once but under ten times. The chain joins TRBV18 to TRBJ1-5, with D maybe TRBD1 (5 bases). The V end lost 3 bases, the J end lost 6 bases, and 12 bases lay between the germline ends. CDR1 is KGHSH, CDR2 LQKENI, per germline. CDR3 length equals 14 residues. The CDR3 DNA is TGTGCCAGCTCACCGCGGGGGAACAGTCAGCCCCAGCATTTT. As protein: CASSPRGNSQPQHF.

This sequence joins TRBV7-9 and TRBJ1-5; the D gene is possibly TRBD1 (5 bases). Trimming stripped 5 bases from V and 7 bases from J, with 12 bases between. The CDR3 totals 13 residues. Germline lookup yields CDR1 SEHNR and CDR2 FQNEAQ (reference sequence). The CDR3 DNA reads TGTGCCAGCAGCGCAGGGATGGACCAGCCCCAGCATTTT. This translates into CASSAGMDQPQHF.

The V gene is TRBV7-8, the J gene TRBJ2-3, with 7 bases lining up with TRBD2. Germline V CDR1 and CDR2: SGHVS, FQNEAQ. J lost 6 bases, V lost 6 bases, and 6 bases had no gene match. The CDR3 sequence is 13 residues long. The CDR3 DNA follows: TGTGCCAGCAGGGGTTGGGAGGGGGATACGCAGTATTTT. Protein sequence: CASRGWEGDTQYF.

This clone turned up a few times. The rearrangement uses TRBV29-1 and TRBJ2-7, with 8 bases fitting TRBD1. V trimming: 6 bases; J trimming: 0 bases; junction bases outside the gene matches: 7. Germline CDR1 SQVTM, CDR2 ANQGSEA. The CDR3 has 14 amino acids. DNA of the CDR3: TGCAGCGTGGAGGGACAGGAGAGCTCCTACGAGCAGTACTTC. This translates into CSVEGQESSYEQYF.

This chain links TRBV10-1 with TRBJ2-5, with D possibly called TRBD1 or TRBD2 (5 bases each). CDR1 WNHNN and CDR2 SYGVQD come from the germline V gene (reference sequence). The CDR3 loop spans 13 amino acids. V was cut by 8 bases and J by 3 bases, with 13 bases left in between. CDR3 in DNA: TGCGCCAGCCAACGGGACGGAGAAGAGACCCAGTACTTC. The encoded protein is CASQRDGEETQYF.

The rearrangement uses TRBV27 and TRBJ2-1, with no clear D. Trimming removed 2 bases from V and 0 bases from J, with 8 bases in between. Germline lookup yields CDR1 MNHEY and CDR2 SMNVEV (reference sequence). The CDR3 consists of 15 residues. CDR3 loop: CASSLGPSSYNEQFF. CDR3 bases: TGTGCCAGCAGTTTAGGACCTAGCTCCTACAATGAGCAGTTCTTC.

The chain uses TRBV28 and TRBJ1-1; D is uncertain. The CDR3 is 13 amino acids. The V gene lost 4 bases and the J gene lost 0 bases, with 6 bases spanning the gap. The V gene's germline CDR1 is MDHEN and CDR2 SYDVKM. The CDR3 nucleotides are TGTGCCAGCAGTTCGACCATGAACACTGAAGCTTTCTTT. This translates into CASSSTMNTEAFF.

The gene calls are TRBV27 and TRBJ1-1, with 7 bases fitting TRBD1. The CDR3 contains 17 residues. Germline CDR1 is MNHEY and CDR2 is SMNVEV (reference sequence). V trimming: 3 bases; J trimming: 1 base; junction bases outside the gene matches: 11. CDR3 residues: CASSFLPGQRRNTEAFF. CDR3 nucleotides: TGTGCCAGCAGTTTTCTTCCGGGACAGAGAAGGAACACTGAAGCTTTCTTT.

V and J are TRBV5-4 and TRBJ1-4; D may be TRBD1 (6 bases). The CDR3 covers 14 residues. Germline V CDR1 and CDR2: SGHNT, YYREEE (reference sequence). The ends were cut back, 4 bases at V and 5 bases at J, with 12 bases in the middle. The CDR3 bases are TGTGCCAGCAGCGCGCAGGGGCGAAATGAAAAACTGTTTTTT. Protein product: CASSAQGRNEKLFF.

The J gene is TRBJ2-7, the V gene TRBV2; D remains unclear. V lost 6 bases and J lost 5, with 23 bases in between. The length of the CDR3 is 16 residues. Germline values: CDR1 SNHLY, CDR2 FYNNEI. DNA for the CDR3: TGTGCCAGCAGGGGCCCGGGCCGAGAGTCATCGGACGAGCAGTACGTC. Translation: CASRGPGRESSDEQYV.

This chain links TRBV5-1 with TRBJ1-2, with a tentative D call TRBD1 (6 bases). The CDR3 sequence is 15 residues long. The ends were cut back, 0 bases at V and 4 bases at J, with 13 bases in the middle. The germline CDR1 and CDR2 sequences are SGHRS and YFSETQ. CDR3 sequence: CASSLGNQGGYGYTF. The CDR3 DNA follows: TGCGCCAGCAGCTTGGGAAACCAAGGGGGCTATGGCTACACCTTC.

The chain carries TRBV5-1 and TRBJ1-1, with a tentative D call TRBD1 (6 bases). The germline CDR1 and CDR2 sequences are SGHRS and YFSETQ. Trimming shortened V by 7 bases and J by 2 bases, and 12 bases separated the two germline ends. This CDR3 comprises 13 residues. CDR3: CASSRGFNTEAFF. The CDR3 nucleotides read TGCGCCAGCTCTAGGGGGTTTAACACTGAAGCTTTCTTT.

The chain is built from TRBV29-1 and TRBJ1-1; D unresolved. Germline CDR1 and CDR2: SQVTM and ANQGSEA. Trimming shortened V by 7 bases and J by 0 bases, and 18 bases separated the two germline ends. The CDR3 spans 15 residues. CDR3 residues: CSAGTYFVMNTEAFF. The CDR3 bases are TGCAGCGCAGGAACCTACTTCGTTATGAACACTGAAGCTTTCTTT. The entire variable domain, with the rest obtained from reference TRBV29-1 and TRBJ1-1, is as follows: SAVISQKPSRDICQRGTSLTIQCQVDSQVTMMFWYRQQPGQSLTLIATANQGSEATYESGFVIDKFPISRPNLTFSTLTVSNMSPEDSSIYLCSAGTYFVMNTEAFFGQGTRLTVV.

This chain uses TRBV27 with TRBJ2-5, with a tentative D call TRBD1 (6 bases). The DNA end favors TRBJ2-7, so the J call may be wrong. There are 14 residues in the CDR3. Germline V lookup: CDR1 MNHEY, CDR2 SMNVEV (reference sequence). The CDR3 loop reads CASSLRGPSYEQYF. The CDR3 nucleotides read TGTGCCAGCAGCCTCAGGGGACCCAGCTACGAGCAGTACTTC.